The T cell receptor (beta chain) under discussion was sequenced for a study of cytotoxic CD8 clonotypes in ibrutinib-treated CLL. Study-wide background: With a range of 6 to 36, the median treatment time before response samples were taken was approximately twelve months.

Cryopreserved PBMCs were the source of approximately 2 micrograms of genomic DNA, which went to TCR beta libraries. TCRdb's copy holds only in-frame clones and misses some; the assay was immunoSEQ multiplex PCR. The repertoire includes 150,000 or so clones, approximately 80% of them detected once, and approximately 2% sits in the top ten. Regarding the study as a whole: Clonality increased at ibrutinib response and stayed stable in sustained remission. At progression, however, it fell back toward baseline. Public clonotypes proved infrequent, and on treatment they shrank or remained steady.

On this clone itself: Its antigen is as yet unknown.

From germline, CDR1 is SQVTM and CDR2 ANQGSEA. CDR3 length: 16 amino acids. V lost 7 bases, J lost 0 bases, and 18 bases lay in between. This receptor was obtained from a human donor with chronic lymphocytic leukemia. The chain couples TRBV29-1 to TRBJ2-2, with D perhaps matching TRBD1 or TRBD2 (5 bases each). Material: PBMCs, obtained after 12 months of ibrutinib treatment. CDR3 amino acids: CSASRDPIPNTGELFF. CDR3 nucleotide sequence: TGCAGCGCATCCCGGGACCCAATCCCGAACACCGGGGAGCTGTTTTTT.